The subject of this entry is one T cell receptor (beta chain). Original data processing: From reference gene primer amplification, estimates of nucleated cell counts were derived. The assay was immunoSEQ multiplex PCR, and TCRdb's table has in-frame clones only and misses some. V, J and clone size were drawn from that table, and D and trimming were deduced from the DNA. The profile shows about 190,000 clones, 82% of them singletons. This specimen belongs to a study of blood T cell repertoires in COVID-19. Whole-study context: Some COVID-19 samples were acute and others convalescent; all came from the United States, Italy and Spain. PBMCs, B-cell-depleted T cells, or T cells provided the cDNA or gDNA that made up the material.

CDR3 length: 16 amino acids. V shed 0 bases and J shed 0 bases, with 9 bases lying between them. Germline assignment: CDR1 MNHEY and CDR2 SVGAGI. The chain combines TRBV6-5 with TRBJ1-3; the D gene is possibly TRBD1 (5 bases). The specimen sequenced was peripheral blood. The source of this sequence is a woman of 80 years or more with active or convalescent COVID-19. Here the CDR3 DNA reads TGTGCCAGCAGTTACTCGACAGTTCTCTCTGGAAACACCATATATTTT. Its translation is CASSYSTVLSGNTIYF.